Listed below are T cell receptor beta chains from one sample, sequenced in a study of shared clonotypes between healthy human individuals. Repertoires were generated with immunoSEQ multiplex PCR, while TCRdb's copy carries only in-frame clones and drops some. The sample carries a few million clones, around 93% recorded once. The sample comprised naive CD8+ T cells from PBMCs. The receptor set was obtained from a man younger than 35 in good health. Some clones in this sample may be carry-over from other donors' samples. CDR3s include the opening cysteine and the closing phenylalanine or tryptophan. A D gene is named only where the DNA matches it firmly. Clone size is given for some rows only: seen once, a few or many times, or a class if the clone is expanded.

clone_size: NA
v_call: TRBV4-1
j_call: TRBJ2-3
d_call: NA
cdr3_nt: TGCGCCAGCAGCCAGAAAACAGGGCATACGCAGTATTTT
cdr3_aa: CASSQKTGHTQYF

clone_size: NA
v_call: TRBV5-1
j_call: TRBJ2-6
d_call: TRBD1
cdr3_nt: TGCGCCAGCAGCTTGGTCGGGACAGGAGCCTCTGGGGCCAACGTCCTGACTTTC
cdr3_aa: CASSLVGTGASGANVLTF

clone_size: once
v_call: TRBV5-6
j_call: TRBJ2-1
d_call: NA
cdr3_nt: TGTGCCAGCAGCTTGGACCCGGCTGAGCAGTTCTTC
cdr3_aa: CASSLDPAEQFF

clone_size: NA
v_call: TRBV5-8
j_call: TRBJ2-7
d_call: TRBD2
cdr3_nt: TGTGCCAGCAGCTTGGAACTAGCGGGACCCTACGAGCAGTACTTC
cdr3_aa: CASSLELAGPYEQYF

clone_size: NA
v_call: TRBV5-4
j_call: TRBJ2-1
d_call: TRBD2
cdr3_nt: TGTGCCAGCAGCCCCTTAGCGGGCGAGTTATACAATGAGCAGTTCTTC
cdr3_aa: CASSPLAGELYNEQFF

clone_size: NA
v_call: TRBV5-4
j_call: TRBJ1-1
d_call: TRBD1
cdr3_nt: TGTGCCAGCAGCTCCGGGACAGAACCCTTTTCGAACACTGAAGCTTTCTTT
cdr3_aa: CASSSGTEPFSNTEAFF

clone_size: NA
v_call: TRBV7-9
j_call: TRBJ2-5
d_call: NA
cdr3_nt: TGTGCCAGCAGCTTAGTTTCGGAGGAGACCCAGTACTTC
cdr3_aa: CASSLVSEETQYF

clone_size: NA
v_call: TRBV6-5
j_call: TRBJ1-5
d_call: TRBD1
cdr3_nt: TGTGCCAGCAGAAACGACAGGGGGCGAATTCAGCCCCAGCATTTT
cdr3_aa: CASRNDRGRIQPQHF

clone_size: NA
v_call: TRBV2
j_call: TRBJ1-5
d_call: NA
cdr3_nt: TGTGCCAGCAGTGAGGAGATTACAGATAGCAATCAGCCCCAGCATTTT
cdr3_aa: CASSEEITDSNQPQHF

clone_size: NA
v_call: TRBV29-1
j_call: TRBJ2-1
d_call: NA
cdr3_nt: TGCAGCGTTGTTGAGAGCAATGAGCAGTTCTTC
cdr3_aa: CSVVESNEQFF

clone_size: NA
v_call: TRBV6-5
j_call: TRBJ1-2
d_call: NA
cdr3_nt: TGTGCCAGCAGTTACGGGTTCCAGACCACTAACTATGGCTACACCTTC
cdr3_aa: CASSYGFQTTNYGYTF

clone_size: NA
v_call: TRBV14
j_call: TRBJ1-1
d_call: NA
cdr3_nt: TGTGCCAGCAGCCTCAGACGTGGTCGCACTGAAGCTTTCTTT
cdr3_aa: CASSLRRGRTEAFF

clone_size: NA
v_call: TRBV9
j_call: TRBJ2-5
d_call: NA
cdr3_nt: TGTGCCAGCAGCGTAGAGAGCTGGGGGCCCGAGACCCAGTACTTC
cdr3_aa: CASSVESWGPETQYF

clone_size: NA
v_call: TRBV27
j_call: TRBJ2-1
d_call: NA
cdr3_nt: TGTGCCAGCACTCTGGGGGTCAACAATGAGCAGTTCTTC
cdr3_aa: CASTLGVNNEQFF

clone_size: NA
v_call: TRBV5-6
j_call: TRBJ2-7
d_call: NA
cdr3_nt: TGTGCCAGCAGCTTGGCGGGGTTCTCCTACGAGCAGTACTTC
cdr3_aa: CASSLAGFSYEQYF

clone_size: NA
v_call: TRBV9
j_call: TRBJ2-3
d_call: NA
cdr3_nt: TGTGCCAGCAGCGTAGGGACCGGCGACACAGATACGCAGTATTTT
cdr3_aa: CASSVGTGDTDTQYF

clone_size: NA
v_call: TRBV21-1
j_call: TRBJ1-2
d_call: NA
cdr3_nt: TGTGCCAGCAGCAAAAGAGAAGGCGGTAGAGGCTACACCTTC
cdr3_aa: CASSKREGGRGYTF

clone_size: NA
v_call: TRBV9
j_call: TRBJ2-7
d_call: TRBD1
cdr3_nt: TGTGCCAGCAGCGAAAGGGACAGCTCCTACGAGCAGTACTTC
cdr3_aa: CASSERDSSYEQYF

clone_size: NA
v_call: TRBV11-2
j_call: TRBJ2-5
d_call: TRBD2
cdr3_nt: TGTGCCAGCAGCTTAGGAGAGTGGCTAGCGGGAGATCGGGAGACCCAGTACTTC
cdr3_aa: CASSLGEWLAGDRETQYF

clone_size: NA
v_call: TRBV4-1
j_call: TRBJ2-3
d_call: NA
cdr3_nt: TGCGCCAGCAGCCAGGCCCAGCCGGGGCGGGATACGCAGTATTTT
cdr3_aa: CASSQAQPGRDTQYF

clone_size: once
v_call: TRBV6-5
j_call: TRBJ2-2
d_call: NA
cdr3_nt: TGTGCCAGCAGTTACGGGTGGGACACCGGGGAGCTGTTTTTT
cdr3_aa: CASSYGWDTGELFF

clone_size: NA
v_call: TRBV7-9
j_call: TRBJ2-7
d_call: TRBD1
cdr3_nt: TGTGCCAGCAGCCCAAGACAGGGACCCAAGGTCGAGCAGTACTTC
cdr3_aa: CASSPRQGPKVEQYF

clone_size: NA
v_call: TRBV25-1
j_call: TRBJ1-2
d_call: NA
cdr3_nt: TGTGCCAGCAGTGTTCGGGGACTTAACTATGGCTACACCTTC
cdr3_aa: CASSVRGLNYGYTF

clone_size: NA
v_call: TRBV5-4
j_call: TRBJ1-4
d_call: NA
cdr3_nt: TGTGCCAGCAGCAGCGGGATGGGACTGTTTTTT
cdr3_aa: CASSSGMGLFF

clone_size: NA
v_call: TRBV28
j_call: TRBJ2-2
d_call: NA
cdr3_nt: TGTGCCAGCAGTCTTTTTAGCACCGGGGAGCTGTTTTTT
cdr3_aa: CASSLFSTGELFF